The entry below gives a single TCR beta chain sequence along with its context. The CDR3 covers 18 residues. CDR1 is LGHNA, CDR2 YSLEER, per germline. V was clipped by 0 bases and J by 0 bases; unmatched bases: 7. During its preparation, the TCRbeta library received unique molecular identifiers. Each CDR3 protein gets one entry after TCRdb re-called the PCR reads with MiXCR. This sample yields around 480,000 distinct CDR3 sequences, of which less than 35% are seen a single time; 2% to 3% belongs to the top ten. The sample comes from a study of T-cell reconstitution after alpha-beta-depleted transplantation in children.

Sequencing was performed on PBMCs from the stem cell graft donor, taken from the stem cell graft. The gene calls are TRBV4-3 and TRBJ2-3, with TRBD2 matching 9 bases. The TCR originated in a human donor who donated a stem cell graft to a child with aplastic anemia. CDR3 in amino acids: CASSQDFGSGGSTDTQYF. The CDR3 nucleotides read TGCGCCAGCAGCCAAGATTTCGGTAGCGGGGGCAGCACAGATACGCAGTATTTT.